This TCR beta chain came from a study of T-cell memory formation after mild COVID-19. Background on the study: TCR clusters were mostly confined to one donor each. Study-level findings and limits: Clones shrinking between day 15 and 85 showed a balanced CD4/CD8 split, and those that grew later tilted toward CD4+. There were some responding clones in pre-infection memory, which suggested that cross-reactive memory had joined.

TCRdb ran MiXCR on the 5' RACE reads and lists one entry per CDR3 protein. The sample contains about 500,000 distinct CDR3 sequences, roughly 20% of which appear only once. In its sample, this clonotype was seen a few times. Its antigen is not identified. This CDR3 region has 12 residues. CDR1 and CDR2 from the germline V gene are DFQATT and SNEGSKA (reference sequence). V dropped 7 bases and J dropped 4 bases, with 14 bases sitting between them. Sequences were obtained from PBMCs or a T cell subset sorted from them (not recorded which). This rearrangement joins TRBV20-1 to TRBJ2-7; D is tentatively TRBD1 or TRBD2 (5 bases each). The receptor was derived from an adult woman who had mild COVID-19 (a few samples of this study predate the infection). Cell type and time point are not known. In DNA, the CDR3 is TGCAGTGTCGAGAGGGGAGCTTACGAGCAGTACTTC. This translates into CSVERGAYEQYF.